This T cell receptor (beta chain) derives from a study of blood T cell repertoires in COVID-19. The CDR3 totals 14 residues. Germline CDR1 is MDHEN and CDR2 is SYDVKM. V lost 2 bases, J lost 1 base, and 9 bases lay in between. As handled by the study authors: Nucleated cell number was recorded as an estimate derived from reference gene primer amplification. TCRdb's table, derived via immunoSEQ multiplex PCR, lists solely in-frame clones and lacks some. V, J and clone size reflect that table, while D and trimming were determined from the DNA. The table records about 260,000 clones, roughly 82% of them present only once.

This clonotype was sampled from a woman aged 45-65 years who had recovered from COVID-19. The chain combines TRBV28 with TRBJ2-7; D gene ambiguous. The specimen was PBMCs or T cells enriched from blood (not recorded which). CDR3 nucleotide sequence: TGTGCCAGCAGTTTAGGGCCGGCGTCCTACGAGCAGTACTTC. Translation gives CASSLGPASYEQYF.